The entry below gives a single TCR beta chain sequence along with its context. Germline V lookup: CDR1 SGHTA, CDR2 FQGTGA. CDR3 length: 15 residues. V was cut by 2 bases and J by 3 bases, with 14 bases left in between. Profiling relied on immunoSEQ multiplex PCR, and the TCRdb table lists in-frame clones only, not all of them. Here the sample spans 300,000 to 350,000 clones, about nine tenths being singletons. These data originate in a study of blood T cell repertoires in COVID-19. Study-level background: The United States, Italy and Spain provided the acute and convalescent COVID-19 samples. The cDNA or gDNA used as material had been derived from T cells, B-cell-depleted T cells, or PBMCs.

The sequence was collected from a man between 18 and 35 years old with active or convalescent COVID-19. The V and J genes are TRBV7-3 and TRBJ2-7; D might be TRBD1 (5 bases). Material for sequencing was peripheral blood. The CDR3, as DNA: TGTGCCAGCAGCTTATGGGCGCAGGGAAACTACGAGCAGTACTTC. The encoded protein is CASSLWAQGNYEQYF.